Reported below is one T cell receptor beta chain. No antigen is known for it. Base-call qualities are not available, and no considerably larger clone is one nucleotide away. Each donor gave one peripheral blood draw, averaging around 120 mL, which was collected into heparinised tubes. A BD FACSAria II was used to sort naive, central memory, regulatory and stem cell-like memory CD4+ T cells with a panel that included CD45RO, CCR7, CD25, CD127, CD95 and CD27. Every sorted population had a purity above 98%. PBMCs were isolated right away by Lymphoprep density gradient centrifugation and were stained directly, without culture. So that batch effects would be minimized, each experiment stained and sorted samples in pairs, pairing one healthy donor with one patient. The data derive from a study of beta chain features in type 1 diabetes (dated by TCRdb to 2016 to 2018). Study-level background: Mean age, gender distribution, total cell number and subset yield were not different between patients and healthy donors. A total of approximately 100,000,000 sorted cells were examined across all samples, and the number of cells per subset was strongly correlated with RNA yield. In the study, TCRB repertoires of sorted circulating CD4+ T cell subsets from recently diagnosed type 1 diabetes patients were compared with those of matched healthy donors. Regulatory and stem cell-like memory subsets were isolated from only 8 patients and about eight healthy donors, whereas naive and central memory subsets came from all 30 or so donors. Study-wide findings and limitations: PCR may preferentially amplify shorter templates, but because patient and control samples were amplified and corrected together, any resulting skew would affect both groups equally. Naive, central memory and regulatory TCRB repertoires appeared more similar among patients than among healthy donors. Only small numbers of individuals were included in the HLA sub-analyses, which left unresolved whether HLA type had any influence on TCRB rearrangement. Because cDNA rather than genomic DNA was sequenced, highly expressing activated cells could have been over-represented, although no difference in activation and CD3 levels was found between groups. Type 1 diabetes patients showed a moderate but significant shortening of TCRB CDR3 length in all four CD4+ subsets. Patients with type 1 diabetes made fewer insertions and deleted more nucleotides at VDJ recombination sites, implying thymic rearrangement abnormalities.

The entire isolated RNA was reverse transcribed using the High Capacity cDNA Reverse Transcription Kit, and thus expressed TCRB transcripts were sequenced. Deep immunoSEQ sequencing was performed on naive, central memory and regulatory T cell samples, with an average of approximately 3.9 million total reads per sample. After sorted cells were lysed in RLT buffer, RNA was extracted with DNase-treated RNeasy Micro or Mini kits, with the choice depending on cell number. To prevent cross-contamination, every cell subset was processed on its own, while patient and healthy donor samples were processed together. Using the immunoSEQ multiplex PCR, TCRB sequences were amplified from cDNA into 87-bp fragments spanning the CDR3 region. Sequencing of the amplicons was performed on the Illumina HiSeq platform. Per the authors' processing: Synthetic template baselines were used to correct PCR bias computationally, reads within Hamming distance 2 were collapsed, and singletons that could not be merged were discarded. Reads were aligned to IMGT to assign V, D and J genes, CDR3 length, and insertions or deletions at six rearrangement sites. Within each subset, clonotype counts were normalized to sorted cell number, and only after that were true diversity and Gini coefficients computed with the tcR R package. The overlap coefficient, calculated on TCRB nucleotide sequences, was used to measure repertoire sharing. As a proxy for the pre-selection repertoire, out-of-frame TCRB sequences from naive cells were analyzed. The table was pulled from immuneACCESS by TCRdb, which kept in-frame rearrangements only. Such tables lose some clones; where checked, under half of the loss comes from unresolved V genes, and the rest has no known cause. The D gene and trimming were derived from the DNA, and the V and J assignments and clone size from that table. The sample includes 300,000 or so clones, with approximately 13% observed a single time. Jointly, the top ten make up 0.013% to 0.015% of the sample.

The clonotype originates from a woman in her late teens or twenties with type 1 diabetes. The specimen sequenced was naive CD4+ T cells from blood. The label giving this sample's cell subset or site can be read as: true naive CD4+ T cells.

The sequenced DNA is TGTGCCAGCAGTGATTCAGGGGTACAAGAGACCCAGTACTTC. This codes for CASSDSGVQETQYF. The rearrangement joined TRBV2 to TRBJ2-5; TRBD1 is a weak D gene call, 6 bases matching. V and J are truncated by 3 bases and 2 bases respectively, leaving an intervening sequence of 10 bases. Counted from cysteine to phenylalanine, this CDR3 has 14 amino acids. Of the read, only the CDR3 DNA is kept; its 42 bases are in frame from base 1. CDR1 SNHLY and CDR2 FYNNEI are derived from the germline V gene.